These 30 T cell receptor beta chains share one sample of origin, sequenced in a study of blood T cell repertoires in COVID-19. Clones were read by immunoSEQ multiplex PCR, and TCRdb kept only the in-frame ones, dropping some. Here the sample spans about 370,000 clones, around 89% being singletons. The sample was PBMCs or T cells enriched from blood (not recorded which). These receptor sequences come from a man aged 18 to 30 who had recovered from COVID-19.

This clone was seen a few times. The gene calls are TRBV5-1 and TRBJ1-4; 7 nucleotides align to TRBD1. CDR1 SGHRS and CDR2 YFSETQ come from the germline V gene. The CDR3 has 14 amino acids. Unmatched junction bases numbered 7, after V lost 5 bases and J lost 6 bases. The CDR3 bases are TGCGCCAGCAGTTTACAGGGGCGGGATGAAAAACTGTTTTTT. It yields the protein CASSLQGRDEKLFF.

The CDR3 region has the DNA TGCGCCAGCAGCCAAGAGGTCAGCTCCTACAATGAGCAGTTCTTC. Its translation is CASSQEVSSYNEQFF. The chain combines TRBV4-1 with TRBJ2-1; no clear D. The CDR3 consists of 15 residues. Germline lookup yields CDR1 MGHRA and CDR2 YSYEKL. V was pared by 0 bases and J by 0 bases, with 6 bases between.

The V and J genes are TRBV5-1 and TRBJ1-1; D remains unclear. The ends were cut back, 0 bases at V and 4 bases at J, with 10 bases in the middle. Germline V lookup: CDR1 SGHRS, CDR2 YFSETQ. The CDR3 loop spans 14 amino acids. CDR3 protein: CASSLDLGSTEAFF. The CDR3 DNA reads TGCGCCAGCAGCTTGGATTTAGGGAGCACTGAAGCTTTCTTT.

The CDR3 is CASSPGGTAATEAFF. The CDR3 DNA reads as TGTGCCAGCAGCCCCGGAGGGACAGCCGCCACTGAAGCTTTCTTT. This sequence joins TRBV28 and TRBJ1-1; 7 bases fit TRBD1. The germline CDR1 and CDR2 sequences are MDHEN and SYDVKM. This CDR3 spans 15 amino acids. The junction had 11 bases not matched to a gene; V was cut back by 6 bases and J by 4 bases.

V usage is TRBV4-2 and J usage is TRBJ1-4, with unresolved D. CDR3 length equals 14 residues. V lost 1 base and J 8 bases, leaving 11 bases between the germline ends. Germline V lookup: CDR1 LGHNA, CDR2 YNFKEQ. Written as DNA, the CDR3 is TGTGCCAGCAGCCAAGGTTTGGCAACGGAAAAACTGTTTTTT. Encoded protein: CASSQGLATEKLFF.

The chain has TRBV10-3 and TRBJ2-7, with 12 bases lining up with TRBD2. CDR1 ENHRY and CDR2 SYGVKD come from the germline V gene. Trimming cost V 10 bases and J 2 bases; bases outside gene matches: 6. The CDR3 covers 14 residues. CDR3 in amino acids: CATQTSGGPYEQYF. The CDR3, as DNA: TGTGCCACCCAGACTAGCGGGGGCCCCTACGAGCAGTACTTC.

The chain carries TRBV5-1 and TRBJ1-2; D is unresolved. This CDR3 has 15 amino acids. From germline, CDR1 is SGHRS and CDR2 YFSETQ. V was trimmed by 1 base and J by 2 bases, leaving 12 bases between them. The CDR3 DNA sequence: TGCGCCAGCAGCTTGTTTGTTGGGAGGAACTATGGCTACACCTTC. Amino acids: CASSLFVGRNYGYTF.

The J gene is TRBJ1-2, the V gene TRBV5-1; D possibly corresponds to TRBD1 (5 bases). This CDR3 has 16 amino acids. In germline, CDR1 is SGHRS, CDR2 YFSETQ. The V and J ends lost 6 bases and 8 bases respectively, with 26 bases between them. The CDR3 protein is CASTPARAGSRGGYTF. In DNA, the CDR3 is TGCGCCAGCACCCCTGCCAGGGCCGGGTCGCGGGGAGGCTACACCTTC.

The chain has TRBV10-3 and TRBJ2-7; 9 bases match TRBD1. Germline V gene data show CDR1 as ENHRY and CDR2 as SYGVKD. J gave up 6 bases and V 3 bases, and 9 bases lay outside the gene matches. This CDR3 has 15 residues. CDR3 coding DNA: TGTGCCATCAGTGAAGGGAGTGGACAGGGGTTCGAGCAGTACTTC. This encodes CAISEGSGQGFEQYF.

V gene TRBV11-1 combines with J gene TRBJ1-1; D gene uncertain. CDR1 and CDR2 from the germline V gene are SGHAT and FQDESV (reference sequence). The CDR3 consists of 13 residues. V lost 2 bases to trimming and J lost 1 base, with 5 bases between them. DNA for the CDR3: TGTGCCAGCAGCTTAACAGCGAACACTGAAGCTTTCTTT. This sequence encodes CASSLTANTEAFF.

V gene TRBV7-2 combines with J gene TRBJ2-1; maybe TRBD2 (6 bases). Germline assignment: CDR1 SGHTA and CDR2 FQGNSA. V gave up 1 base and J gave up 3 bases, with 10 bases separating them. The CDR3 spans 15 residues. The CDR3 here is CASSLDGTLYNEQFF. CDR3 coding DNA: TGTGCCAGCAGCTTAGACGGGACTCTCTACAATGAGCAGTTCTTC.

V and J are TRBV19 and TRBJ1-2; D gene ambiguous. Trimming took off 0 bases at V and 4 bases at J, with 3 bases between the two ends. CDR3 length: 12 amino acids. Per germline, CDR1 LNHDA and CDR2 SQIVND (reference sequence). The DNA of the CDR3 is TGTGCCAGTAGTATAGACAGCTATGGCTACACCTTC. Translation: CASSIDSYGYTF.

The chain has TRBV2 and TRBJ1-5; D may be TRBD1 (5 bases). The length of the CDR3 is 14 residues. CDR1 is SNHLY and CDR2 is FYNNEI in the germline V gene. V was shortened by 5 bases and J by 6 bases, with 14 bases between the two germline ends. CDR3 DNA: TGTGCCAGCAGTAAGGGCGGGGCTCGTCAGCCCCAGCATTTT. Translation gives CASSKGGARQPQHF. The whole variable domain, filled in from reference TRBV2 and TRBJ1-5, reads EPEVTQTPSHQVTQMGQEVILRCVPISNHLYFYWYRQILGQKVEFLVSFYNNEISEKSEIFDDQFSVERPDGSNFTLKIRSTKLEDSAMYFCASSKGGARQPQHFGDGTRLSIL.

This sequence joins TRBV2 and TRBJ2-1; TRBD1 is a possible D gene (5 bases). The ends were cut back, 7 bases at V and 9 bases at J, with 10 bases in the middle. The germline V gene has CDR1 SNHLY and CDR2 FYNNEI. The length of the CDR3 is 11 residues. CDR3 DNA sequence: TGTGCCAGCAAAGAAGGGGCTGAGCAGTTCTTC. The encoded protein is CASKEGAEQFF.

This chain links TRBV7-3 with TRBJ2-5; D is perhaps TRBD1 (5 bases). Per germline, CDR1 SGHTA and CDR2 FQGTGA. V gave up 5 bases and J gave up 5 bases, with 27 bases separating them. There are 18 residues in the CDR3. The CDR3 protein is CASSDSHSPDRRFETQYF. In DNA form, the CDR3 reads TGTGCCAGCAGCGATTCTCACTCCCCCGACAGAAGGTTCGAGACCCAGTACTTC.

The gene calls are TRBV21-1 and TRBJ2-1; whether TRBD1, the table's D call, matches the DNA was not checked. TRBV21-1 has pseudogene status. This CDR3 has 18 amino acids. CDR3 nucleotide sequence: TGTGCCAGCAGCGCTTCGGGTGGGACAGGGTGCACCTACAATGAGCAGTTCTTC. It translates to CASSASGGTGCTYNEQFF.

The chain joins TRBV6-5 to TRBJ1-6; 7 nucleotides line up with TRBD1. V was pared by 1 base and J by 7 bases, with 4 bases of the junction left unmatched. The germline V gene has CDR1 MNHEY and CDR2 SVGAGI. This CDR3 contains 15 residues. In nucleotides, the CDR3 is TGTGCCAGCAGTTACTTGGAGACAGGGAATTCACCCCTCCACTTT. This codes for CASSYLETGNSPLHF.

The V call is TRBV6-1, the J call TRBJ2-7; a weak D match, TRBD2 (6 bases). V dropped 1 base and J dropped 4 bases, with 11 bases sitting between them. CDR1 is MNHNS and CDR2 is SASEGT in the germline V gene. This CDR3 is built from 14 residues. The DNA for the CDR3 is TGTGCCAGCAGTGAAGGTCCTGGAGGGTACGAGCAGTACTTC. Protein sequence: CASSEGPGGYEQYF.

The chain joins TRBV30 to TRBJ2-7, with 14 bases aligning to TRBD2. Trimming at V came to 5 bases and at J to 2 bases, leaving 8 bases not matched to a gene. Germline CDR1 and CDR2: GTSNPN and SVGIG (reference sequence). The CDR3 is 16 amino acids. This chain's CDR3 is CAWGTSGGFRPYEQYF. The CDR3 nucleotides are TGTGCCTGGGGGACTAGCGGGGGCTTCAGACCCTACGAGCAGTACTTC.

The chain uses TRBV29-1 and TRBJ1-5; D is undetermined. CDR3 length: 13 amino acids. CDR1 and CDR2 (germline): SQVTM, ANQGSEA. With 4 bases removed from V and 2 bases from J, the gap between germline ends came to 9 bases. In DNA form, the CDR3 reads TGCAGCGTTGTAATAACGGGCAATCAGCCCCAGCATTTT. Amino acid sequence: CSVVITGNQPQHF.

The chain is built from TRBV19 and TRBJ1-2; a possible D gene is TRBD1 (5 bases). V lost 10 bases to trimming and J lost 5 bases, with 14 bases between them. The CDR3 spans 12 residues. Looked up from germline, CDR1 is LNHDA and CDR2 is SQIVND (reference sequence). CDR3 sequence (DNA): TGTGCCACCTCGACAGCGATTTATGGCTACACCTTC. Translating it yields CATSTAIYGYTF.

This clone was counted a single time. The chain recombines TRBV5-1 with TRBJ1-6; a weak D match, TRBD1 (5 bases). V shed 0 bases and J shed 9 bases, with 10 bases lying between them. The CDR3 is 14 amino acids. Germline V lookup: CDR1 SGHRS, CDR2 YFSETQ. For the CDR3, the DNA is TGCGCCAGCAGCTTGGAGGGGCACGGTTCACCCCTCCACTTT. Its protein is CASSLEGHGSPLHF.

The CDR3 is CASRGGPPGQGAGEQFF. The CDR3 bases are TGTGCCAGTAGGGGGGGGCCGCCGGGACAGGGGGCCGGTGAGCAGTTCTTC. J is TRBJ2-1 and V is TRBV19; TRBD1 aligns across 12 bases. V trimming: 6 bases; J trimming: 9 bases; junction bases outside the gene matches: 15. Germline-derived CDR1 and CDR2 are LNHDA and SQIVND (reference sequence). This CDR3 comprises 17 residues.

Written as DNA, the CDR3 is TGTGCCAGCAAAGCGGGAATTTCCGAGCAGTACTTC. Translation gives CASKAGISEQYF. This chain uses TRBV28 with TRBJ2-7, with 7 bases lining up with TRBD2. CDR3 length equals 12 residues. V was pared by 7 bases and J by 6 bases, with 6 bases of the junction left unmatched. CDR1 is MDHEN and CDR2 is SYDVKM in the germline V gene.

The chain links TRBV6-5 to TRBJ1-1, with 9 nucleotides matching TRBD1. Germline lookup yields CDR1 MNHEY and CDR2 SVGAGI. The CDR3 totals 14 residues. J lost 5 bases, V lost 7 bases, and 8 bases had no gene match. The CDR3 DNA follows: TGTGCCAGCAATGGACAGGGGCCACGGACTGAAGCTTTCTTT. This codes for CASNGQGPRTEAFF.

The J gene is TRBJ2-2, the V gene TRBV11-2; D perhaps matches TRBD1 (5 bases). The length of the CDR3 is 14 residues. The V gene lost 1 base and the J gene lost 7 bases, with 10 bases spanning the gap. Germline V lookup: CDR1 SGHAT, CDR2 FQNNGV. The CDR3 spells CASSLGGVGGELFF. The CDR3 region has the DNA TGTGCCAGCAGCTTAGGGGGCGTGGGCGGGGAGCTGTTTTTT.

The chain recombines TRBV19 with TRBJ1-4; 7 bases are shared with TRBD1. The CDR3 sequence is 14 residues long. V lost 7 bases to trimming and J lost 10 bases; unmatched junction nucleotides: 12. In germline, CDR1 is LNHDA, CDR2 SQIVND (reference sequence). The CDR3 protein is CASTPGQVWGKLFF. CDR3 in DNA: TGTGCCAGTACCCCCGGACAGGTTTGGGGAAAACTGTTTTTT. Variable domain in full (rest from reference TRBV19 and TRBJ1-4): DGGITQSPKYLFRKEGQNVTLSCEQNLNHDAMYWYRQDPGQGLRLIYYSQIVNDFQKGDIAEGYSVSREKKESFPLTVTSAQKNPTAFYLCASTPGQVWGKLFFGSGTQLSVL.

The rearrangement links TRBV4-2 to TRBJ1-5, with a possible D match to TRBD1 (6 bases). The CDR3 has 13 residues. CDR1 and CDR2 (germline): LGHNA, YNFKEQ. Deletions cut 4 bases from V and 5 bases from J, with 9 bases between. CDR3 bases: TGTGCCAGCAGCCGAGGACAGTATCAGCCCCAGCATTTT. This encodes CASSRGQYQPQHF.

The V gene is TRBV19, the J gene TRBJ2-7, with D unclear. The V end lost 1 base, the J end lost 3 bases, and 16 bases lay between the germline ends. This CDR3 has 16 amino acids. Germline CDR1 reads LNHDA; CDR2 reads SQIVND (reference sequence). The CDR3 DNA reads TGTGCCAGTAGTATAGTACCCACACAGACAAACTACGAGCAGTACTTC. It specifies CASSIVPTQTNYEQYF.

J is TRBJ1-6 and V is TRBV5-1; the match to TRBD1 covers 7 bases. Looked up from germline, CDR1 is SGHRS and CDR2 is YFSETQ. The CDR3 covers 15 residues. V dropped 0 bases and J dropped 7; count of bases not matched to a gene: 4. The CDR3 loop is CASSLAHRGNSPLHF. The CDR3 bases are TGCGCCAGCAGCTTGGCCCACAGGGGCAATTCACCCCTCCACTTT.